These 17 T cell receptor beta chains were sequenced from one sample in a study of identical twins (dated by TCRdb to the mid-2010s). Library creation used 5' RACE. Sequencing was performed on an Illumina HiSeq 2000. TCRdb reworked the public reads: Q25 trimming with fastp, MiXCR clone assembly, productive beta chains retained. Each entry merges the rows of one CDR3 protein and shows their most common DNA and genes. This sample has 400,000 to 600,000 distinct CDR3 sequences in its table, and 20% to 25% of those were observed once. The top ten constitute 0.48% of the sample. This sample was also put to use in a study of yellow fever vaccine responses in identical twins.

The source material was CD4+ T cells sorted from blood. Receptor source: a woman aged 18-35 years in good health.

This clonotype was seen a few times. This chain joins TRBV28 and TRBJ1-2, with 11 bases matching TRBD1. V shed 6 bases, J shed 7 bases, and the junction held 7 bases outside the gene matches. In germline, CDR1 is MDHEN, CDR2 SYDVKM. The CDR3 sequence is 14 residues long. The CDR3 DNA reads as TGTGCCAGCAGCCCGCCGGACAGGGGGCGTGGCTACACCTTC. This sequence encodes CASSPPDRGRGYTF.

CDR3 sequence (DNA): TGCAGTGCTAGACAGGAGCTCTCCTACAATGAGCAGTTCTTC. Protein: CSARQELSYNEQFF. V is TRBV20-1 and J is TRBJ2-1; no clear D gene. Deletions cut 2 bases from V and 0 bases from J, with 8 bases between. The CDR3 loop spans 14 amino acids. Germline V lookup: CDR1 DFQATT, CDR2 SNEGSKA (reference sequence).

This chain uses TRBV12-3 or TRBV12-4 with TRBJ2-7, with D possibly TRBD1 on 5 matching bases. CDR3 length equals 14 residues. Trimming took off 5 bases at V and 3 bases at J, with 14 bases between the two ends. CDR3 sequence: CASSTMVGDYEQYV. In DNA form, the CDR3 reads TGTGCCAGCAGTACCATGGTAGGGGACTACGAGCAGTACGTC.

The CDR3, as DNA: TGTGCCAGCAGTAATGAGCACACCGGAAGGGCGACTGAAGCTTTCTTT. As protein: CASSNEHTGRATEAFF. The V and J genes are TRBV6-1 and TRBJ1-1, with D hard to call. CDR1 and CDR2 (germline): MNHNS, SASEGT. V was clipped by 5 bases and J by 5 bases, with 21 bases between them. This CDR3 contains 16 residues.

This clonotype has a count of ten or more. The chain has TRBV12-3 or TRBV12-4 and TRBJ2-1, with D possibly TRBD1 on 6 matching bases. The CDR3 spans 15 residues. Trimming removed 5 bases at V and 5 bases at J, with 16 bases between. Here the CDR3 reads CASSGRNRVNNEQFF. In nucleotides, the CDR3 is TGTGCCAGCAGTGGACGTAACAGGGTGAACAATGAGCAGTTCTTC.

The CDR3 is CASSEARGTSGITRRDPFF. CDR3 sequence (DNA): TGTGCCAGCAGTGAAGCGCGGGGGACCAGCGGGATAACTAGACGGGATCCGTTCTTC. The chain links TRBV6-1 to TRBJ2-1, with 7 bases lining up with TRBD2. The germline V gene encodes CDR1 MNHNS and CDR2 SASEGT. This CDR3 spans 19 amino acids. V lost 0 bases and J lost 15; bases outside the gene matches: 26.

The chain couples TRBV2 to TRBJ2-5; unclear D gene. The V end was cut by 8 bases, the J end by 11 bases, with 15 bases between. The CDR3 runs to 11 residues. Germline loops: CDR1 SNHLY, CDR2 FYNNEI. CDR3 loop: CASGVGLAQYF. In DNA, the CDR3 is TGTGCCAGCGGTGTAGGATTGGCTCAGTACTTC.

This clonotype appeared a few times. The chain combines TRBV6-5 with TRBJ2-3; 8 bases are a match to TRBD2. The ends lost 0 bases at V and 2 bases at J; junction bases unmatched: 1. Per germline, CDR1 MNHEY and CDR2 SVGAGI. This CDR3 is built from 15 residues. The CDR3 is CASSYSGLVTDTQYF. The CDR3 DNA reads as TGTGCCAGCAGTTACTCGGGACTAGTCACAGATACGCAGTATTTT.

The V gene is TRBV12-3 or TRBV12-4, the J gene TRBJ2-7, with D possibly matching TRBD1 (5 bases). Trimming removed 6 bases from V and 4 bases from J, with 13 bases in between. This CDR3 has 13 amino acids. The CDR3 region is CASSRRTKYEQYF. The CDR3 region has the DNA TGTGCCAGCAGCCGAAGGACAAAATACGAGCAGTACTTC.

V usage is TRBV28 and J usage is TRBJ2-7; TRBD2 agrees at 9 bases. The junction had 11 bases not matched to a gene; V was cut back by 7 bases and J by 4 bases. Germline V lookup: CDR1 MDHEN, CDR2 SYDVKM. The CDR3 is 15 residues long. The CDR3 coding sequence is TGTGCCAGCACCCCCCGTCCTAGCGGGGAATACGAGCAGTACTTC. Amino acid sequence: CASTPRPSGEYEQYF.

V is TRBV18 and J is TRBJ2-7; no firm D call. The V and J ends lost 6 bases and 2 bases respectively, with 14 bases between them. The length of the CDR3 is 14 residues. Germline V gene data show CDR1 as KGHSH and CDR2 as LQKENI. The CDR3 here is CASSPGRTPYEQYF. The CDR3, as DNA: TGTGCCAGCTCCCCCGGACGTACTCCCTACGAGCAGTACTTC.

In this sample, this clonotype turned up a few times. The chain combines TRBV20-1 with TRBJ2-1; TRBD2 matches 8 bases. The CDR3 runs 14 residues. V dropped 3 bases and J dropped 3; count of bases not matched to a gene: 4. The germline V gene encodes CDR1 DFQATT and CDR2 SNEGSKA (reference sequence). The CDR3 coding sequence is TGCAGTGCTAGCGGGGGGGCCGGCTACAATGAGCAGTTCTTC. Translating gives CSASGGAGYNEQFF.

V gene TRBV6-1 combines with J gene TRBJ1-1; 12 nucleotides agree with TRBD1. V was pared by 5 bases and J by 4 bases, with 8 bases of the junction left unmatched. CDR1 and CDR2 (germline): MNHNS, SASEGT. The CDR3 runs to 16 residues. The CDR3 loop reads CASSRDRGRVRTEAFF. In nucleotides, the CDR3 is TGTGCCAGCAGTAGGGACAGGGGGCGCGTACGCACTGAAGCTTTCTTT.

J is TRBJ2-7 and V is TRBV6-1; D is possibly TRBD2 (5 bases). Trimming left V 7 bases short and J 4 bases short, with 32 bases between. The CDR3 is 19 amino acids. Germline lookup yields CDR1 MNHNS and CDR2 SASEGT. CDR3 sequence (DNA): TGTGCCAGCAACAGACCACCGATAAGAGAGGGCCGCTCGTTTTACGAGCAGTACTTC. It specifies CASNRPPIREGRSFYEQYF.

This clonotype was observed a few times. V gene TRBV6-1 combines with J gene TRBJ2-7; D could derive from TRBD1 or TRBD2 (5 bases each). V lost 5 bases to trimming and J lost 2 bases, with 13 bases between them. This CDR3 has 14 amino acids. Germline CDR1 and CDR2: MNHNS and SASEGT. CDR3 bases: TGTGCCAGCAGTCATGGGGACGGAACCTACGAGCAGTACTTC. Its translation: CASSHGDGTYEQYF.

At least ten counts were recorded for this clonotype. For the CDR3, the DNA is TGCAGCGTTGCAACAGGGTACGAGCAGTACGTC. Amino acid sequence: CSVATGYEQYV. The V and J genes are TRBV29-1 and TRBJ2-7, with D tentatively TRBD1 (6 bases). This CDR3 region has 11 residues. In germline, CDR1 is SQVTM, CDR2 ANQGSEA. The V and J ends lost 4 bases and 4 bases respectively, with 8 bases between them.

The CDR3 loop reads CASSRREGSDEQYF. CDR3 DNA sequence: TGTGCCAGCTCACGCCGGGAAGGGTCGGACGAGCAGTACTTC. The rearrangement links TRBV18 to TRBJ2-7; weak D call: TRBD2 (5 bases). The V and J ends lost 4 bases and 5 bases respectively, with 15 bases between them. The germline gives CDR1 KGHSH, CDR2 LQKENI. The length of the CDR3 is 14 residues.